This T cell receptor (beta chain) was sequenced in a study of T cell repertoires in ileal Crohn's disease. Clones were sequenced by immunoSEQ multiplex PCR, and TCRdb holds only the in-frame ones, with some missing. The table shows more than 11,000 clones, with roughly four fifths occurring only once. The V segment lost 0 bases and the J segment 7 bases; nucleotides outside the gene matches: 10. This CDR3 has 17 amino acids. Germline lookup yields CDR1 SGDLS and CDR2 YYNGEE. Sequenced: ileal tissue. This clonotype originated in an adult with Crohn's disease. The chain recombines TRBV9 with TRBJ2-2, with 9 bases fitting TRBD2. CDR3: CASSVVGGGARIGELFF. The CDR3 nucleotides read TGTGCCAGCAGCGTAGTTGGCGGGGGGGCCAGAATCGGGGAGCTGTTTTTT.